The T cell receptor (beta chain) described here comes from a study of Ad26.COV2.S vaccination and SARS-CoV-2 variants. The treatment was: approximately 18 received Ad26.COV2.S at low or high dose, single or two shots; a few received placebo; per-sample allocation not given. Specimen acquisition occurred on day 63 following the initial vaccine or placebo injection. After removal of 6 bases from V and 8 bases from J, the junction contained 14 bases not matched to a gene. This CDR3 is built from 15 residues. Germline V lookup: CDR1 MNHEY, CDR2 SMNVEV (reference sequence). Sequencing used immunoSEQ multiplex PCR; TCRdb keeps in-frame clones, though not all of them. The sample carries some 290,000 clones, around 83% recorded once.

This TCR was recovered from a person aged 18 to 59 who received the Ad26.COV2.S COVID-19 vaccine or a placebo. The sequences come from peripheral blood, collected in a trial of Ad26.COV2.S vaccine versus placebo. This rearrangement joins TRBV27 to TRBJ1-2, with 8 positions matching TRBD1. The CDR3 region is CASSIVGTGLAGYTF. CDR3 nucleotide sequence: TGTGCCAGCAGCATAGTCGGGACAGGATTAGCGGGCTACACCTTC.